This T cell receptor beta chain appears in the sequencing data of a study of T cells in Graves' hyperthyroidism and ophthalmopathy. TCR beta CDR3 sequences were amplified from RNA transcripts. First-round RT-PCR targeting the TCR CDR3 was performed with the HTBI primer set. TCRdb ran MiXCR on the multiplex PCR reads and lists one entry per CDR3 protein. The sample lists hundreds of thousands of distinct CDR3 sequences, approximately 40% occurring once. The germline V gene encodes CDR1 SGHTA and CDR2 FQGTGA. This CDR3 is 13 amino acids long. V lost 2 bases, J lost 5 bases, and 9 bases lay in between. Disease duration under 2 months; hyperthyroidism patients were aged 18 to 65. This clonotype was seen many times.

The sequence derives from a man between 18 and 29 years old with Graves' hyperthyroidism. Sequenced sample: blood. The chain links TRBV7-3 to TRBJ1-1; no definite D call. CDR3 coding DNA: TGTGCCAGCAGCTTACTATCTGAGACTGAAGCTTTCTTT. This translates into CASSLLSETEAFF. The whole variable domain, filled in from reference TRBV7-3 and TRBJ1-1, reads GAGVSQTPSNKVTEKGKYVELRCDPISGHTALYWYRQSLGQGPEFLIYFQGTGAADDSGLPNDRFFAVRPEGSVSTLKIQRTERGDSAVYLCASSLLSETEAFFGQGTRLTVV.